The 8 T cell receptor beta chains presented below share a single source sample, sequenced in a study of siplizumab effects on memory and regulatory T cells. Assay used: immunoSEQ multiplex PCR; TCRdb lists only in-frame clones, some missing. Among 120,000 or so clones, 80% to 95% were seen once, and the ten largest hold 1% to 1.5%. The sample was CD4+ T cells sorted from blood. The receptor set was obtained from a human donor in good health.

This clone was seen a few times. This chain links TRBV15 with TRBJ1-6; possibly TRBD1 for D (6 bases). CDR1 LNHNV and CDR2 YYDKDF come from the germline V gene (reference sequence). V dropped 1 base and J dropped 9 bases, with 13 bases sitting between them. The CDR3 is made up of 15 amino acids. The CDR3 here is CATSRGRGTGSPLHF. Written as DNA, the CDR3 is TGTGCCACCAGCAGAGGCAGGGGAACGGGTTCACCCCTCCACTTT.

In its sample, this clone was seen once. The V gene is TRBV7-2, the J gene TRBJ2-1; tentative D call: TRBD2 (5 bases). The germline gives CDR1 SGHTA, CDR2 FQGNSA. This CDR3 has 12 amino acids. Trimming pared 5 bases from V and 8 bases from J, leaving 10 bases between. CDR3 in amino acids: CASSREFDEQFF. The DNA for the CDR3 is TGTGCCAGCAGCAGGGAGTTCGATGAGCAGTTCTTC. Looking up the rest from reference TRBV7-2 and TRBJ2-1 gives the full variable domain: GAGVSQSPSNKVTEKGKDVELRCDPISGHTALYWYRQSLGQGLEFLIYFQGNSAPDKSGLPSDRFSAERTGGSVSTLTIQRTQQEDSAVYLCASSREFDEQFFGPGTRLTVL.

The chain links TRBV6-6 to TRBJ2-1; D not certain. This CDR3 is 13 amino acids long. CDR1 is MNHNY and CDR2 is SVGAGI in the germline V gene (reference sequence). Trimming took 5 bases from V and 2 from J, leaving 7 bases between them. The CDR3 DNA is TGTGCCAGCAGTCCTCGACCCTACAATGAGCAGTTCTTC. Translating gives CASSPRPYNEQFF.

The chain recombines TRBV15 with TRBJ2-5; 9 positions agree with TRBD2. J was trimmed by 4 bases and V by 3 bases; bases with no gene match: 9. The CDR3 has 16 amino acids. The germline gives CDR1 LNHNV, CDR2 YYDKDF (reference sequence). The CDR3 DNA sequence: TGTGCCACCAGCAGGGGCCAAGCGGGGGGTTCAGAGACCCAGTACTTC. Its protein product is CATSRGQAGGSETQYF.

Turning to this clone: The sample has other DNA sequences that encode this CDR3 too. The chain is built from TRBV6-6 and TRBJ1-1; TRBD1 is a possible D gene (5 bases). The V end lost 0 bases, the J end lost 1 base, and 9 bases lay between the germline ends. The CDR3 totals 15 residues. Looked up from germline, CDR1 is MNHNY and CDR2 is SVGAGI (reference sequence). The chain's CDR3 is CASSYSGTANTEAFF. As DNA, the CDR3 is TGTGCCAGCAGTTACTCGGGGACGGCGAACACTGAAGCTTTCTTT.

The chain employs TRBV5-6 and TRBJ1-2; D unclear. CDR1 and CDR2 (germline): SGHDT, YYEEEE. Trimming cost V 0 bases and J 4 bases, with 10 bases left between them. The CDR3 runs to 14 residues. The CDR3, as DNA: TGTGCCAGCAGCTTGGTGCGGGGAATCTATGGCTACACCTTC. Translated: CASSLVRGIYGYTF.

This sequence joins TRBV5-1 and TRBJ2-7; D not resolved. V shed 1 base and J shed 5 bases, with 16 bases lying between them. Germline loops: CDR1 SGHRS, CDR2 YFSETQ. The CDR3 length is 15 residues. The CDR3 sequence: CASSLRWQVPHEQYF. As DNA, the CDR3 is TGCGCCAGCAGCTTGAGGTGGCAGGTCCCTCACGAGCAGTACTTC.

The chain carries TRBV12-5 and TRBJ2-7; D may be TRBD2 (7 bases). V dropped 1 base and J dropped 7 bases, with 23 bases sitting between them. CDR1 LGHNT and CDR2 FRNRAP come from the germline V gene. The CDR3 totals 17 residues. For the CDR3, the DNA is TGTGCTAGTGGTTTGGCCCTTTTGGAGGGGGGGCCGAGAGAGCAGTACTTC. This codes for CASGLALLEGGPREQYF.